A single T cell receptor (beta chain) is shown here with its context. As yet, its antigen is unknown. The data derive from a study of siplizumab effects on memory and regulatory T cells. Study overall: Either no drug or siplizumab at about 1 ug/mL was used in mixed lymphocyte reactions that were paired.

This CDR3 spans 16 amino acids. V shed 5 bases, J shed 7 bases, and the junction held 11 bases outside the gene matches. CDR1 is SGHTA, CDR2 FQGNSA, per germline. Whole-study findings and limits: Alloreactive sequences traceable to unstimulated CD4+ memory cells were significantly reduced by siplizumab. In unstimulated cells, naive T cells appeared more diverse than memory T cells and seemed major alloresponse contributors. Among alloreactive clones, only a minor fraction mapped to unstimulated subsets.

The cells of the mixed lymphocyte reaction underwent a roughly six-day coculture at 37°C. The protocol was immunoSEQ multiplex PCR, while the TCRdb copy is restricted to in-frame clones and leaves out a portion. The table lists fewer than 15,000 clones, roughly 40% of them singletons. This chain uses TRBV7-2 with TRBJ2-7, with 13 nucleotides matching TRBD2. This receptor was obtained from a human donor in good health; the cells came from an allogeneic mixed lymphocyte reaction. Some clones in this sample may be carry-over from other donors' samples. Source material: CFSE-low (dividing) CD4+ T cells sorted from an allogeneic mixed lymphocyte reaction. The CDR3 DNA follows: TGTGCCAGCAGCCGATCCGGACTAGCGGGAGCCGCGGAGCAGTACTTC. Protein sequence: CASSRSGLAGAAEQYF. Supplemented by reference TRBV7-2 and TRBJ2-7, the full variable domain reads GAGVSQSPSNKVTEKGKDVELRCDPISGHTALYWYRQSLGQGLEFLIYFQGNSAPDKSGLPSDRFSAERTGGSVSTLTIQRTQQEDSAVYLCASSRSGLAGAAEQYFGPGTRLTVT.